This entry lists 30 T cell receptor beta chains sequenced from one sample in a study of cytomegalovirus exposure and HLA in healthy donors. Amplification used 60 Vbeta primers and 13 Jbeta primers. Sequencing used immunoSEQ multiplex PCR; TCRdb keeps in-frame clones, though not all of them. The sample includes over 150,000 clones, 68% of them seen just once. What was sequenced was PBMCs. These receptor sequences come from a man aged 45-65 years in good health and CMV-seronegative.

This sequence joins TRBV5-6 and TRBJ1-1; D not resolved. V was cut by 0 bases and J by 1 base, with 10 bases left in between. Germline assignment: CDR1 SGHDT and CDR2 YYEEEE. The CDR3 totals 15 residues. CDR3 coding DNA: TGTGCCAGCAGCTTGGCCAGGACTTGGAACACTGAAGCTTTCTTT. Residues: CASSLARTWNTEAFF.

This clone has just a few counts. The chain uses TRBV14 and TRBJ2-7; D may be TRBD1 (6 bases). The V gene lost 1 base and the J gene lost 2 bases, with 9 bases spanning the gap. The CDR3 is made up of 14 amino acids. CDR1 SGHDN and CDR2 FVKESK come from the germline V gene. This CDR3 is CASSQARGTYEQYF. CDR3 coding DNA: TGTGCCAGCAGCCAAGCAAGGGGGACCTACGAGCAGTACTTC.

The rearrangement joins TRBV6-5 to TRBJ2-5, with 11 nucleotides matching TRBD2. V shed 10 bases, J shed 4 bases, and the junction held 2 bases outside the gene matches. The CDR3 loop spans 12 amino acids. Germline CDR1 and CDR2: MNHEY and SVGAGI. In DNA, the CDR3 is TGTGCCACCGGACTAGCGGGAGAGACCCAGTACTTC. Residues: CATGLAGETQYF.

V usage is TRBV2 and J usage is TRBJ1-5, with a possible D match to TRBD1 (6 bases). Germline CDR1 is SNHLY and CDR2 is FYNNEI. V lost 3 bases to trimming and J lost 5 bases, with 11 bases between them. The CDR3 covers 14 residues. CDR3 DNA sequence: TGTGCCAGCAGTGAGTTCGAGGGGGATCAGCCCCAGCATTTT. It translates to CASSEFEGDQPQHF.

This rearrangement joins TRBV19 to TRBJ1-1; D not certain. Trimming pared 6 bases from V and 8 bases from J, leaving 10 bases between. In germline, CDR1 is LNHDA, CDR2 SQIVND (reference sequence). This CDR3 has 11 amino acids. In DNA, the CDR3 is TGTGCCAGTAGGACCGGGTCGGAAGCTTTCTTT. It translates to CASRTGSEAFF.

This clone was seen a single time. The rearrangement uses TRBV18 and TRBJ1-2, with TRBD1 matching 9 bases. This CDR3 spans 15 amino acids. Per the germline V gene, CDR1 is KGHSH and CDR2 is LQKENI. Trimming removed 0 bases from V and 5 bases from J; junction bases left unmatched: 4. The CDR3 coding sequence is TGTGCCAGCTCACCACCCGGGACAGGGAAGTATGGCTACACCTTC. Translated: CASSPPGTGKYGYTF.

DNA of the CDR3: TGTGCCAGTAGTCAGCAGGGCGGTGAGACCCAGTACTTC. Its protein is CASSQQGGETQYF. This chain connects TRBV19 to TRBJ2-5, with a possible D match to TRBD1 (5 bases). Trimming removed 5 bases from V and 5 bases from J, with 12 bases in between. The CDR3 totals 13 residues. Germline loops: CDR1 LNHDA, CDR2 SQIVND (reference sequence).

This clone was counted a few times. The gene calls are TRBV9 and TRBJ2-1; 11 positions agree with TRBD2. CDR3 length: 17 amino acids. V trimming: 3 bases; J trimming: 8 bases; junction bases outside the gene matches: 13. CDR1 and CDR2 from the germline V gene are SGDLS and YYNGEE. CDR3 residues: CASSAPLAGGLRDEQFF. In DNA, the CDR3 is TGTGCCAGCAGCGCTCCTTTAGCGGGGGGGCTTCGGGATGAGCAGTTCTTC.

The rearrangement links TRBV7-9 to TRBJ1-2; 10 bases fit TRBD1. CDR1 SEHNR and CDR2 FQNEAQ come from the germline V gene (reference sequence). This CDR3 region has 19 residues. The junction had 23 bases not matched to a gene; V was cut back by 5 bases and J by 8 bases. The chain's CDR3 is CASSLHAGTGDIRGRGYTF. CDR3 coding DNA: TGTGCCAGCAGCCTCCACGCCGGGACAGGGGATATCAGGGGTAGGGGCTACACCTTC.

The chain joins TRBV5-1 to TRBJ1-5, with D possibly matching TRBD1 (5 bases). V dropped 0 bases and J dropped 1 base, with 5 bases sitting between them. This CDR3 is 14 amino acids long. From germline, CDR1 is SGHRS and CDR2 YFSETQ. The CDR3 DNA reads TGCGCCAGCAGCTTGGGACAGAGCAATCAGCCCCAGCATTTT. It is translated as CASSLGQSNQPQHF.

This clone was seen a few times. The chain employs TRBV7-2 and TRBJ2-7, with TRBD2 matching over 9 bases. The V segment lost 4 bases and the J segment 9 bases; nucleotides outside the gene matches: 13. The CDR3 is made up of 15 amino acids. CDR1 is SGHTA, CDR2 FQGNSA, per germline. The CDR3 reads CASSSALGGGERQYF. CDR3 sequence (DNA): TGTGCCAGCAGCTCTGCTTTAGGCGGGGGGGAGAGGCAGTACTTC.

The chain carries TRBV5-1 and TRBJ1-1; no clear D gene. Trimming cost V 4 bases and J 1 base, with 11 bases left between them. Germline CDR1 reads SGHRS; CDR2 reads YFSETQ. The CDR3 loop spans 14 amino acids. CDR3 coding DNA: TGCGCCAGCAGCCCACACCCGGGGAACACTGAAGCTTTCTTT. Translated: CASSPHPGNTEAFF.

The chain couples TRBV29-1 to TRBJ2-2, with a possible D match to TRBD1 (5 bases). V was shortened by 7 bases and J by 1 base, with 19 bases between the two germline ends. CDR3 length: 16 amino acids. Germline CDR1 is SQVTM and CDR2 is ANQGSEA. In DNA form, the CDR3 reads TGCAGCGCCTCGGCTGGGGCGGCCGTGAACACCGGGGAGCTGTTTTTT. Translating gives CSASAGAAVNTGELFF.

V is TRBV7-2 and J is TRBJ2-5; D is possibly TRBD1 (5 bases). V shed 3 bases and J shed 5 bases, with 13 bases lying between them. The CDR3 extends over 14 amino acids. In germline, CDR1 is SGHTA, CDR2 FQGNSA. The CDR3 loop is CASSFSRTKETQYF. CDR3 in DNA: TGTGCCAGCAGCTTTAGTAGGACAAAGGAGACCCAGTACTTC.

The rearrangement links TRBV9 to TRBJ2-2; tentative D call: TRBD1 (5 bases). CDR1 is SGDLS and CDR2 is YYNGEE in the germline V gene. The CDR3 length is 16 residues. V was cut by 0 bases and J by 5 bases, with 14 bases left in between. CDR3 loop: CASSVAAGSATGELFF. Here the CDR3 DNA reads TGTGCCAGCAGCGTAGCGGCAGGGTCGGCGACCGGGGAGCTGTTTTTT.

V is TRBV5-4 and J is TRBJ2-3; the D gene is possibly TRBD2 (6 bases). The V end was cut by 0 bases, the J end by 5 bases, with 10 bases between. Germline values: CDR1 SGHNT, CDR2 YYREEE (reference sequence). CDR3 length: 14 amino acids. The CDR3 spells CASSLVSREDTQYF. The CDR3 bases are TGTGCCAGCAGCTTGGTCTCGCGGGAAGATACGCAGTATTTT.

The chain combines TRBV7-9 with TRBJ2-5; 10 nucleotides agree with TRBD1. Germline V gene sequence: CDR1 SEHNR, CDR2 FQNEAQ (reference sequence). This CDR3 contains 14 residues. The V gene end was trimmed by 3 bases and the J gene end by 5 bases; junction bases not matched to a gene: 3. The CDR3 spells CASSLTGGAETQYF. For the CDR3, the DNA is TGTGCCAGCAGCTTGACAGGGGGCGCGGAGACCCAGTACTTC.

This chain connects TRBV7-2 to TRBJ1-2; 10 bases line up with TRBD1. CDR3 length: 14 amino acids. J lost 7 bases, V lost 2 bases, and 4 bases had no gene match. Germline V gives CDR1 SGHTA, CDR2 FQGNSA. Written as DNA, the CDR3 is TGTGCCAGCAGCTTATTGGGACAGGGGTTTGGCTACACCTTC. It yields the protein CASSLLGQGFGYTF.

The J gene is TRBJ1-5, the V gene TRBV5-6, with TRBD1 matching over 8 bases. CDR1 is SGHDT and CDR2 is YYEEEE in the germline V gene. V trimming: 3 bases; J trimming: 7 bases; junction bases outside the gene matches: 9. The CDR3 totals 15 residues. CDR3 DNA sequence: TGTGCCAGCAGCTCTTTAAGACAGGGGATACAGCCCCAGCATTTT. Translated: CASSSLRQGIQPQHF.

The gene calls are TRBV18 and TRBJ2-7; TRBD2 might be the D (6 bases). V lost 2 bases to trimming and J lost 2 bases, with 13 bases between them. CDR1 and CDR2 from the germline V gene are KGHSH and LQKENI. The CDR3 runs 15 residues. CDR3 region: CASSPGGTQTYEQYF. In DNA, the CDR3 is TGTGCCAGCTCACCAGGGGGGACGCAGACCTACGAGCAGTACTTC.

This clone was observed a handful of times. The DNA for the CDR3 is TGTGCCAGCTCGAGAGGCAGCTTACAAGAGACCCAGTACTTC. It yields the protein CASSRGSLQETQYF. The rearrangement uses TRBV2 and TRBJ2-5; D gene ambiguous. This CDR3 is 14 amino acids long. V was trimmed by 8 bases and J by 2 bases, leaving 15 bases between them. CDR1 and CDR2 from the germline V gene are SNHLY and FYNNEI.

This rearrangement joins TRBV7-6 to TRBJ2-7; TRBD2 agrees at 10 bases. V shed 4 bases, J shed 6 bases, and the junction held 6 bases outside the gene matches. The CDR3 spans 14 residues. The germline CDR1 and CDR2 sequences are SGHVS and FNYEAQ. CDR3 bases: TGTGCCAGCAGCTGGCTAGCGGGGGCGGGCGAGCAGTACTTC. Translated: CASSWLAGAGEQYF.

The CDR3 sequence is CASNPGQWAYEQYF. Here the CDR3 DNA reads TGTGCCAGCAACCCGGGACAGTGGGCCTACGAGCAGTACTTC. The J gene is TRBJ2-7, the V gene TRBV5-6; 7 nucleotides agree with TRBD1. CDR3 length: 14 amino acids. With 6 bases clipped from V and 2 bases from J, the junction kept 8 bases outside the gene matches. Germline assignment: CDR1 SGHDT and CDR2 YYEEEE.

The J gene is TRBJ2-5, the V gene TRBV28; 12 bases are a match to TRBD1. Trimming at V came to 5 bases and at J to 5 bases, leaving 6 bases not matched to a gene. The germline CDR1 and CDR2 sequences are MDHEN and SYDVKM. The CDR3 sequence is 15 residues long. CDR3 residues: CASSRGQGAWETQYF. The CDR3 DNA reads TGTGCCAGCAGTAGGGGACAGGGGGCGTGGGAGACCCAGTACTTC.

The chain carries TRBV4-3 and TRBJ1-2; D is possibly TRBD1 (5 bases). Germline-derived CDR1 and CDR2 are LGHNA and YSLEER. This CDR3 contains 14 residues. V lost 1 base and J lost 7, with 13 bases in between. The CDR3 region is CASSQGFGRGGYTF. The CDR3 DNA reads TGCGCCAGCAGCCAAGGTTTCGGAAGGGGTGGCTACACCTTC.

The chain carries TRBV5-1 and TRBJ1-2; 8 positions agree with TRBD1. Germline V gives CDR1 SGHRS, CDR2 YFSETQ. CDR3 length: 15 amino acids. The V and J ends lost 2 bases and 3 bases, in that order; junction bases with no gene match: 6. CDR3 nucleotide sequence: TGCGCCAGCAGCTTTTCAGGGGGCGTAGACTATGGCTACACCTTC. Protein sequence: CASSFSGGVDYGYTF.

The J gene is TRBJ2-3, the V gene TRBV5-8, with unresolved D. CDR1 SGHTS and CDR2 YDEGEE come from the germline V gene. V was shortened by 3 bases and J by 0 bases, with 14 bases between the two germline ends. The CDR3 contains 16 residues. CDR3 residues: CASSSVWPRSTDTQYF. The CDR3 coding sequence is TGTGCCAGCAGCTCCGTCTGGCCTCGTAGCACAGATACGCAGTATTTT.

V gene TRBV11-2 combines with J gene TRBJ1-4; 7 bases line up with TRBD1. Per germline, CDR1 SGHAT and CDR2 FQNNGV. Trimming at V came to 1 base and at J to 7 bases, leaving 12 bases not matched to a gene. CDR3 length: 17 amino acids. CDR3 protein: CASSLVGRGRSGEKLFF. As DNA, the CDR3 is TGTGCCAGCAGCTTAGTAGGAAGGGGGCGGTCAGGTGAAAAACTGTTTTTT.

Only a few counts were recorded for this clone. This rearrangement joins TRBV6-6 to TRBJ1-1; D remains ambiguous. Germline-derived CDR1 and CDR2 are MNHNY and SVGAGI (reference sequence). The CDR3 totals 13 residues. V shed 7 bases and J shed 1 base, with 10 bases lying between them. CDR3 amino acids: CASILDTNTEAFF. CDR3 nucleotides: TGTGCCAGCATTCTTGACACGAACACTGAAGCTTTCTTT.

The chain carries TRBV5-4 and TRBJ2-7; 7 nucleotides line up with TRBD2. CDR3 length equals 16 residues. Germline V gives CDR1 SGHNT, CDR2 YYREEE (reference sequence). J was trimmed by 3 bases and V by 3 bases; bases with no gene match: 12. The CDR3 coding sequence is TGTGCCAGCAGCTGGGGAGGGGCGACGACCGGCTACGAGCAGTACTTC. Encoded protein: CASSWGGATTGYEQYF. Supplemented by reference TRBV5-4 and TRBJ2-7, the full variable domain reads ETGVTQSPTHLIKTRGQQVTLRCSSQSGHNTVSWYQQALGQGPQFIFQYYREEENGRGNFPPRFSGLQFPNYSSELNVNALELDDSALYLCASSWGGATTGYEQYFGPGTRLTVT.